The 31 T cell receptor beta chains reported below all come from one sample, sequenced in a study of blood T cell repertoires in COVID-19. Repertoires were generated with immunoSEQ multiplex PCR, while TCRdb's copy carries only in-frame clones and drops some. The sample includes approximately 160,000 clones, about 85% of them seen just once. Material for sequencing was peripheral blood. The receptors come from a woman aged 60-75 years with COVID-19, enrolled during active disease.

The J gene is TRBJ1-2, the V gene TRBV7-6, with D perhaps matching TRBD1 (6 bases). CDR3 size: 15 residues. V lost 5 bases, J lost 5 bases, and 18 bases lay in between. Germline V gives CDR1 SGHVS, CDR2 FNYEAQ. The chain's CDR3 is CASSPVGGGRYGYTF. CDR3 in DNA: TGTGCCAGCAGCCCCGTAGGGGGGGGTCGATATGGCTACACCTTC.

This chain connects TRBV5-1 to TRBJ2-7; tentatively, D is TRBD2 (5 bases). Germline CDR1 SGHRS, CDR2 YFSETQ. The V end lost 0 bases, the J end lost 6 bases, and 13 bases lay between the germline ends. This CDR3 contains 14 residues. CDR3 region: CASSLGHGIFEQYF. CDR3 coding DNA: TGCGCCAGCAGCTTGGGACACGGGATATTCGAGCAGTACTTC.

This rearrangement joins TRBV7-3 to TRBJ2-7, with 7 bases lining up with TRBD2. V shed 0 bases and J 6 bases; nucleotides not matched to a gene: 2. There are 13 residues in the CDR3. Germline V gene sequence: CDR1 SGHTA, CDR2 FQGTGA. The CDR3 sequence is CASSLTGGSEQYV. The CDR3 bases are TGTGCCAGCAGCTTAACGGGGGGGAGCGAGCAGTACGTC.

DNA of the CDR3: TGTGCCAGCAGTGAGGCAGGGGGCGCCAAAAACATTCAGTACTTC. It specifies CASSEAGGAKNIQYF. V and J are TRBV25-1 and TRBJ2-4, with 8 bases fitting TRBD1. Germline values: CDR1 MGHDK, CDR2 SYGVNS. J lost 1 base, V lost 3 bases, and 2 bases had no gene match. The CDR3 length is 15 residues.

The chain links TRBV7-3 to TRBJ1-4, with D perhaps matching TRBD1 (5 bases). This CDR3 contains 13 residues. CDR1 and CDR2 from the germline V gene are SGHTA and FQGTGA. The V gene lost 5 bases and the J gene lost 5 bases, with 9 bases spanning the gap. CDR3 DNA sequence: TGTGCCAGCAGCCTCGGGGGGAATGAAAAACTGTTTTTT. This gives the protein CASSLGGNEKLFF. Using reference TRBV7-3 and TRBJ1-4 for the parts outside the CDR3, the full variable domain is GAGVSQTPSNKVTEKGKYVELRCDPISGHTALYWYRQSLGQGPEFLIYFQGTGAADDSGLPNDRFFAVRPEGSVSTLKIQRTERGDSAVYLCASSLGGNEKLFFGSGTQLSVL.

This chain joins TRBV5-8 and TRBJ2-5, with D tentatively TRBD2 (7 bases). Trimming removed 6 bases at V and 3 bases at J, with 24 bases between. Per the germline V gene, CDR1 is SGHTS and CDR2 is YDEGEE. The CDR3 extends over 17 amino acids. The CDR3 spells CASTPGGGGPRKETQYF. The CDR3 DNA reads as TGTGCCAGCACCCCTGGAGGGGGAGGGCCTAGGAAAGAGACCCAGTACTTC.

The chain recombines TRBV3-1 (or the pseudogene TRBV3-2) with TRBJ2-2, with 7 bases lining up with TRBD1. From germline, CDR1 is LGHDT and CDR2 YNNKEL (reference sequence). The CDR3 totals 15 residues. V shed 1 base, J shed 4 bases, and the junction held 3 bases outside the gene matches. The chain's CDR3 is CASSQATGSTGELFF. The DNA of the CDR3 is TGTGCCAGCAGCCAAGCGACAGGGAGCACCGGGGAGCTGTTTTTT.

Written as DNA, the CDR3 is TGTGCCAGCAGTTCGGGAAACAGGGGTGGCAATCAGCCCCAGCATTTT. It yields the protein CASSSGNRGGNQPQHF. This chain connects TRBV6-6 to TRBJ1-5; 7 bases map to TRBD1. V lost 4 bases and J lost 2; bases outside the gene matches: 8. The V gene's germline CDR1 is MNHNY and CDR2 SVGAGI (reference sequence). The CDR3 runs to 16 residues.

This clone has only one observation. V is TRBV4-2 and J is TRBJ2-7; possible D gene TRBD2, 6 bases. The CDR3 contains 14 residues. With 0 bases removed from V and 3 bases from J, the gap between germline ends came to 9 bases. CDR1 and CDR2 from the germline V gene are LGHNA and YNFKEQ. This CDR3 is CASSQDSTSYEQYF. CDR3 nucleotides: TGTGCCAGCAGCCAAGACTCGACTAGCTACGAGCAGTACTTC.

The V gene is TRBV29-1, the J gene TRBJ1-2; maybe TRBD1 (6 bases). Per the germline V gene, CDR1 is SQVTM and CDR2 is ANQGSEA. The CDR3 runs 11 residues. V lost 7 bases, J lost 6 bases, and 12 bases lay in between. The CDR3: CSGSEGDGYTF. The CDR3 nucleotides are TGCAGCGGCTCTGAGGGGGATGGCTACACCTTC.

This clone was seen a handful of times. The chain's CDR3 is CASSLSTAIGGSPLHF. CDR3 bases: TGCGCCAGCAGCTTGTCCACTGCAATAGGCGGTTCACCCCTCCACTTT. This chain uses TRBV5-1 with TRBJ1-6; D call uncertain. The CDR3 consists of 16 residues. Trimming removed 1 base from V and 9 bases from J, with 17 bases in between. Looked up from germline, CDR1 is SGHRS and CDR2 is YFSETQ.

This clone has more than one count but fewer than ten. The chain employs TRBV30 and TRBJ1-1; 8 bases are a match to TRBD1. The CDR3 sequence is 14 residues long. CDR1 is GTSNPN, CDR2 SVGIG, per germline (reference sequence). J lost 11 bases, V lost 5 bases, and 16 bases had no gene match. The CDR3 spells CAWGLGSRGRAAFF. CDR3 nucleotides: TGTGCCTGGGGTCTCGGGAGCAGGGGGCGAGCGGCTTTCTTT.

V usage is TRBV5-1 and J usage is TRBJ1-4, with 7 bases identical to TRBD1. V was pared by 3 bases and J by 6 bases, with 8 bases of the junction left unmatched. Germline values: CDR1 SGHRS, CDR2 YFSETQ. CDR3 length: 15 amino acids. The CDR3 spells CASSSEGAKYEKLFF. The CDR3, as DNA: TGCGCCAGCAGCTCGGAGGGGGCTAAGTATGAAAAACTGTTTTTT.

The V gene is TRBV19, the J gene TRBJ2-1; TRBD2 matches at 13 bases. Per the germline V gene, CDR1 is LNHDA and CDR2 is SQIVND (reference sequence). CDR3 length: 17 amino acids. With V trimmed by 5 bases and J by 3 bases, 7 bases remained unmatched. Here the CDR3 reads CASSPGRLAGGYNEQFF. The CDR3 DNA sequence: TGTGCCAGTAGTCCCGGTCGACTAGCGGGAGGCTACAATGAGCAGTTCTTC.

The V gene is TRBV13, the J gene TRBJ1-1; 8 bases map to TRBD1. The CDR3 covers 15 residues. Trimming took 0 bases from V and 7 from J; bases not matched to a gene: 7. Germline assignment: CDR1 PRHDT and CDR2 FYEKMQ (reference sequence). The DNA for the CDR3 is TGTGCCAGCAGCTTAGGTGTCAGGGGGCGAGGTGAAGCTTTCTTT. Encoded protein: CASSLGVRGRGEAFF.

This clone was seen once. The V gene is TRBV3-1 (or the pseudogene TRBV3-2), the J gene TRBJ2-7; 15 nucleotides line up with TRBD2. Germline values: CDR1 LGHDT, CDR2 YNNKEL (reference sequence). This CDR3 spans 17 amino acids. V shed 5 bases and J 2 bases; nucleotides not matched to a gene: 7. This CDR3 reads CASSVGLAGGGAYEQYF. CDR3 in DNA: TGTGCCAGCAGCGTGGGACTAGCGGGAGGAGGGGCCTACGAGCAGTACTTC.

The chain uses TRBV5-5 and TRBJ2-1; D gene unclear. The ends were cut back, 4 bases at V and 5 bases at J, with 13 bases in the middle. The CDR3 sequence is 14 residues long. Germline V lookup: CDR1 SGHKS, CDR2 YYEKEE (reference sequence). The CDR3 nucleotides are TGTGCCAGCAGCCGCGATACCATAGACAATGAGCAGTTCTTC. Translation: CASSRDTIDNEQFF.

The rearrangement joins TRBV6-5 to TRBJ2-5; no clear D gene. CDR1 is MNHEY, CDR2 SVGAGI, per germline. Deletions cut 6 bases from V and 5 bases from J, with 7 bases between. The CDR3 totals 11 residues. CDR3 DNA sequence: TGTGCCAGCAGCCTAGAGGAGACCCAGTACTTC. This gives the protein CASSLEETQYF.

The CDR3 protein is CASSLAYDRANYGYTF. The CDR3 DNA reads as TGTGCCAGCAGCTTGGCTTACGACAGGGCTAACTATGGCTACACCTTC. The V call is TRBV5-5, the J call TRBJ1-2; 7 positions match TRBD1. This CDR3 region has 16 residues. Germline V gene data show CDR1 as SGHKS and CDR2 as YYEKEE (reference sequence). V gave up 0 bases and J gave up 0 bases; unmatched junction bases: 5.

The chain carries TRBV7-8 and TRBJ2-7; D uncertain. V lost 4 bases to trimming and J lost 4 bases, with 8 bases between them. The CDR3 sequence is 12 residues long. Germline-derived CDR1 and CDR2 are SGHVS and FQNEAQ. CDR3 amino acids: CASSSQIYEQYV. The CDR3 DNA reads TGTGCCAGCAGCTCCCAAATTTACGAGCAGTACGTC.

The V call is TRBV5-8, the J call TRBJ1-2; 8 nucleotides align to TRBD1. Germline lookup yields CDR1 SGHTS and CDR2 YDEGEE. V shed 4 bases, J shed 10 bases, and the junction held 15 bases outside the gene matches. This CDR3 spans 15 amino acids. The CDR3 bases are TGTGCCAGCAGCCGTCAGGGGGCAGAGGCAGGTGTCTACACCTTC. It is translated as CASSRQGAEAGVYTF. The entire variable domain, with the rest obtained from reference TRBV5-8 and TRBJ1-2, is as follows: EAGVTQSPTHLIKTRGQQATLRCSPISGHTSVYWYQQALGLGLQFLLWYDEGEERNRGNFPPRFSGRQFPNYSSELNVNALELEDSALYLCASSRQGAEAGVYTFGSGTRLTVV.

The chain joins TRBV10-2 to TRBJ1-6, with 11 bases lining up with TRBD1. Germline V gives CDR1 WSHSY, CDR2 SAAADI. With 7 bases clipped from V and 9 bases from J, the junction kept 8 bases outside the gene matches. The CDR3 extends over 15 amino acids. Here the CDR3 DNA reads TGCGCCAGCACACGAGGACAGGGGGCATCTTCACCCCTCCACTTT. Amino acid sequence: CASTRGQGASSPLHF.

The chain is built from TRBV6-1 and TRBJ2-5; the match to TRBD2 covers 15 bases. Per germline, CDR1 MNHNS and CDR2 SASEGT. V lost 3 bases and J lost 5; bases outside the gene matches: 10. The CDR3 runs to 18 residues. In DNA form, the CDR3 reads TGTGCCAGCAGTGAGGGACTAGCGGGGGGCCTGCCTGTGGAGACCCAGTACTTC. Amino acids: CASSEGLAGGLPVETQYF.

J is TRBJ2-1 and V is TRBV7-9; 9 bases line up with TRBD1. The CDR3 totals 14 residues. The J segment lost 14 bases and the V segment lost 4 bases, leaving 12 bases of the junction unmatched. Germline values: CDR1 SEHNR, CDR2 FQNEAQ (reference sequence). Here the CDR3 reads CASSSQGATSREFF. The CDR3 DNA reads TGTGCCAGCAGCTCACAGGGGGCTACCTCCCGGGAGTTCTTC.

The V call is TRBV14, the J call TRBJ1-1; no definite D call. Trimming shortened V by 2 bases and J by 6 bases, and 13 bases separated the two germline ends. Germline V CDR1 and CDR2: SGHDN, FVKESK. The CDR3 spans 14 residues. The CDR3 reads CASSQKMVASEAFF. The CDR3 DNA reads TGTGCCAGCAGCCAAAAGATGGTGGCCTCTGAAGCTTTCTTT.

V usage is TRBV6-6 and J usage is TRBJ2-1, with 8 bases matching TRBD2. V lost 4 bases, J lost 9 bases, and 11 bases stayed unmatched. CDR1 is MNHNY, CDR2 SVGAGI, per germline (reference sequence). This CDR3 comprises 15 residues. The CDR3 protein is CASSSISGSLSEQFF. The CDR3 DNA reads TGTGCCAGCAGTTCAATCAGCGGGAGTTTGAGTGAGCAGTTCTTC.

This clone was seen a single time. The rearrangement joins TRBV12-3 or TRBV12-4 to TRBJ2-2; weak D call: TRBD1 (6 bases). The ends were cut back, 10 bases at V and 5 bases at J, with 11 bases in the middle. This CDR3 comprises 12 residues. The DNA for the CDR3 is TGTGCCAACTACAGGGAAACCGGGGAGCTGTTTTTT. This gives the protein CANYRETGELFF.

Written as DNA, the CDR3 is TGTGCCAGCAGCGTCGGGACAGCCCAAGAGACCCAGTACTTC. Residues: CASSVGTAQETQYF. V and J are TRBV9 and TRBJ2-5; TRBD1 matches 7 bases. Germline V gene data show CDR1 as SGDLS and CDR2 as YYNGEE. After removal of 2 bases from V and 1 base from J, the junction contained 2 bases not matched to a gene. The CDR3 is made up of 14 amino acids.

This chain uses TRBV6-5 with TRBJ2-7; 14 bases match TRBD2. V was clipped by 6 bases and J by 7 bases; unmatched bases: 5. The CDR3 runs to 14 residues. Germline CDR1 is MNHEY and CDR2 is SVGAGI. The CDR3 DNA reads TGTGCCAGCAGAGGGACTAGCGGGAGTCTTGAGCAGTACTTC. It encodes CASRGTSGSLEQYF.

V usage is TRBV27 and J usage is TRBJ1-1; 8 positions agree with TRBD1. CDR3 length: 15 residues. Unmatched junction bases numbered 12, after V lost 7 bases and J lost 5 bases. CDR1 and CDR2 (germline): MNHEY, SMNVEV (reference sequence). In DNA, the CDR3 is TGTGCCAGCACTGAATCGACAGGGGTGGGGACTGAAGCTTTCTTT. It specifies CASTESTGVGTEAFF.

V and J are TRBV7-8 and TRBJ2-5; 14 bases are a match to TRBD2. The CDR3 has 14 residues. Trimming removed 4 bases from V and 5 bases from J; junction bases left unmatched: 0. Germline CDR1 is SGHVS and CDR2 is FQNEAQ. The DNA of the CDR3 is TGTGCCAGCAGCTGGACTAGCGGGAGGGAGACCCAGTACTTC. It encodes CASSWTSGRETQYF.